This TCR beta chain was captured by sequencing in a study of control samples from healthy donors and cancer patients. Only in-frame clones appear in the TCRdb table, and some are missing; sequencing was by immunoSEQ multiplex PCR. The repertoire table contains about 190,000 clones. Input material: blood. This TCR was sampled from a woman in her thirties in good health.

This CDR3 is CASSQEESGGVAFF. CDR3 nucleotide sequence: TGCGCCAGCAGCCAAGAAGAGTCGGGAGGGGTGGCTTTCTTT. The chain is built from TRBV4-3 and TRBJ1-1, with D possibly TRBD1 on 5 matching bases. CDR3 length: 14 amino acids. The V end was cut by 0 bases, the J end by 11 bases, with 16 bases between. Germline values: CDR1 LGHNA, CDR2 YSLEER.